This T cell receptor (beta chain) was sequenced during a study of T cells in Graves' hyperthyroidism and ophthalmopathy (dated by TCRdb to about 2019). Concerning the study at large: Peripheral blood was sampled at the time of initial diagnosis, prior to any treatment. Prospective prediction of ophthalmopathy was tested in an independent validation cohort of 18 to 20 hyperthyroidism patients and 17 patients who later progressed to ophthalmopathy. TCR Vbeta CDR3 sequencing of 130 to 150 peripheral blood samples (approximately 44 ophthalmopathy, approximately 80 hyperthyroidism and approximately 17 progressor patients) is reported in the paper. The study also compared thyroid tissue and blood T-cell repertoires from more than five Graves' hyperthyroidism patients. For training and testing, the roughly 93 patients in the discovery cohort were randomly divided in a 7:3 ratio. Once sampling was done, hyperthyroidism patients were given methimazole at a starting dose of 30 mg daily, whereas ophthalmopathy patients were given high-dose intravenous methylprednisolone. To identify distinguishing TCR V-J signatures, a discovery cohort of around 100 patients was used, comprising 43 with Graves' ophthalmopathy and some 60 with stable Graves' hyperthyroidism. Results and caveats for the whole study, not just this receptor: A model built on a 13 V-J signature distinguished ophthalmopathy from stable hyperthyroidism, reaching about 88% sensitivity and under 84% specificity in cross-validation and 80%/75% in testing. In validation, progression to ophthalmopathy was predicted by the model with roughly 71% sensitivity and 72% to 85% specificity, a median of around 6.5 months before onset. Blood samples also contained most of the expanded thyroid clonotypes (frequency above 0.001), which suggests that blood repertoires may reflect thyroid immune responses. No statistical method was used to set the sample size in advance, and investigators knew the group allocation.

The TCR beta CDR3 regions were amplified from RNA transcripts. The first round of RT-PCR for the TCR CDR3 was performed with the HTBI primer set and the Qiagen OneStep RT-PCR kit. The libraries were constructed in a second round of multiplex PCR and then size-selected and purified. Sequencing of the libraries was done on an Illumina HiSeq2000 using paired-end 100 bp reads. As for the authors' bioinformatics: SOAPnuke was used to process the raw data, removing reads that contained adapters or uncalled bases, had a mean Phred below 15, or lacked an exact match to the constant primer or identifier. High-quality paired reads were merged using COPE v1.2.5, and each unique nucleotide sequence was defined as a clonotype. MiTCR v1.1 was used to align clonotypes to the IMGT TRBV, TRBD and TRBJ reference segments. The analysis included only V-J combinations with a frequency above 0.0001, which together covered around 99% of the repertoires. A TCS score was defined as the ratio of F50 (clonal expansion) to E x V (chaos), with BLOSUM62-based TCRdist applied between CDR3 peptides within each V-J. Welch's t-statistics and random forest reduced 450 to 600 V-J features to 13, which were used in a naive Bayes classifier (R e1071). TCRdb passed the public sequencing reads through fastp at Q25 and MiXCR, retaining productive beta sequences. Entries that share a CDR3 protein sequence are merged under the most common genes and DNA. The V and J calls were not made by the authors but by TCRdb's processing. Present in this sample are more than 600,000 distinct CDR3 sequences, roughly 15% of which were seen just once. Approximately 8.4% of the sample is held by the ten biggest clonotypes.

V lost 5 bases and J lost 5 bases; the stretch between them is 16 bases long. The germline V gene encodes CDR1 ENHRY and CDR2 SYGVKD. The CDR3 runs 15 residues from the cysteine to the phenylalanine. Only the CDR3 region is kept as DNA, spanning 45 bases read in frame from base 1. With respect to this clonotype: There is no known antigen for this receptor. There are no base qualities to consult, and no much larger clone falls within one base.

A patient counted as having stable Graves' hyperthyroidism if no progression to ophthalmopathy occurred over 18 months of follow-up. Hyperthyroidism patients were aged 18 to 65 years and newly diagnosed, with disease duration of less than 2 months. Patients with uncontrolled infections, other autoimmune diseases, pregnancy or lactation were excluded. Diagnoses relied on clinical symptoms, serum thyroxine and TRAb, thyroid ultrasound and orbital computed tomography. PBMCs were separated from 10 ml of fresh peripheral blood using Ficoll-Paque density gradient centrifugation. Trizol reagent was used to extract total RNA, and RNA quality was then checked on an Agilent 2100 Bioanalyzer.

The clonotype was recovered from a man between 18 and 29 years old with Graves' hyperthyroidism. The sequence is built from TRBV10-3 and TRBJ1-5; the D segment could be TRBD1, given 5 matching bases. Specimen: blood. CDR3 loop: CAISPRPQGDQPQHF. The DNA sequence is TGTGCCATCAGTCCCCGCCCCCAGGGAGATCAGCCCCAGCATTTT.